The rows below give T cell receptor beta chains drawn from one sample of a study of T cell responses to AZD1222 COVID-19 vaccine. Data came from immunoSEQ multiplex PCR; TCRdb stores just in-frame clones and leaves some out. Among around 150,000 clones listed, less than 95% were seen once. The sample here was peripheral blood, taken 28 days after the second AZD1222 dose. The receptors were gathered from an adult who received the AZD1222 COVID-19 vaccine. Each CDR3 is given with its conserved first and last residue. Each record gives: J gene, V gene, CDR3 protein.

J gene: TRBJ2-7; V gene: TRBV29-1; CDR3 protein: CSVVSRDRAGEQYF
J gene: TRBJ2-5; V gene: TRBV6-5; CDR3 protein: CASILLGGTETQYF
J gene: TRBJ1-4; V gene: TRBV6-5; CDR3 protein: CASSYSFYGTNEKLFF
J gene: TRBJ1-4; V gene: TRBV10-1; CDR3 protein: CASSQFRGNEKLFF
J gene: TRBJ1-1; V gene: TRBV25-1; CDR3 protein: CASSEFRTNTEAFF
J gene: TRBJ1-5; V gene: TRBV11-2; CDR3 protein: CASSSGINQPQHF
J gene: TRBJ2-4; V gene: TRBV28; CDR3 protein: CASSPPAKNIQYF
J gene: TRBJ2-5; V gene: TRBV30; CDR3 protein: CAWSVRRGETQYF
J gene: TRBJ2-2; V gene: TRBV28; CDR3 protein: CASRSPAQGATGELFF
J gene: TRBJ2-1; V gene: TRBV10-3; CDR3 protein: CAISDSGQGNEQFF